This T cell receptor beta chain was sequenced for a study of blood T cells in healthy people across ages (dated by TCRdb to the mid-2010s). Some background on the complete study: In model experiments, template switching captured roughly one uniquely barcoded TCR beta cDNA molecule for every two T cells. The study measured age-related changes in TCR beta repertoire diversity using deep sequencing normalized with unique cDNA molecular identifiers. The donors were split into four age groups: young (average 16 years), middle-aged (about 40), aged (62) and long-lived (approximately 89). To avoid experimental bias, donors of different ages were randomly spread across the sequencing lanes. Using the same blood draw, the study looked at two additional independent replicas of 1 million unique cDNA reads for two donors, one aged 18 to 29 and the other aged 80 or older. The study at large found these results: There was a strong correlation between observed TCR beta diversity and the percentage of naive T cells measured by flow cytometry. Compared with the aged group, the long-lived group had more naive CD4+ T cells, fewer expanded clones and increased TCR diversity, suggesting age selection. Estimates of total diversity based on one million sequenced T cells were considered lower bounds and underestimates. The CMV infection status of donors was not known, potentially confounding age-related changes in expanded clonotypes. Since profiling was done on bulk unsorted PBMCs, naive and antigen-experienced compartments could not be conclusively compared. As age increased, observed TCR beta diversity per million T cells dropped in a roughly linear way, and a significant reduction was already evident by age about 40.

Libraries were built with 5' RACE. Sequencing relied on an Illumina HiSeq 2500. A second PCR of roughly 7 to 11 cycles was performed with a sample-barcoded 5' primer and a J-beta primer mix. A unique molecular identifier was introduced onto each TCR beta cDNA molecule by a template-switch 5' adaptor carrying 12 random nucleotides. Each sample yielded at least 2.5 million CDR3-containing paired-end reads. All of the RNA was converted into first-strand cDNA using the Mint cDNA synthesis kit, with a TRBC-specific oligonucleotide serving as the primer. After uracil-DNA glycosylase treatment, a first 18-cycle PCR used universal primers M1SS and BC2_uni_R on all cDNA. The authors' analysis ran thus. For normalization, 1 million high-quality reads, each with a distinct molecular identifier, were randomly selected from each sample. Instead of being binned into consensus sequences, reads that shared molecular identifiers were thrown out. CDR3 identification, clonotype clustering and error correction used MiTCR with a Q25 quality threshold and the strictest error-elimination algorithm. A nonparametric unseen species model with Euler transformation was used to estimate lower-bound total TCR beta diversity. The raw public reads went through TCRdb reprocessing: fastp at Q25, MiXCR clone calling, in-frame beta chains kept. Each entry is one CDR3 protein sequence, shown with its most common DNA and genes. These V and J calls derive from TCRdb rather than the authors' analysis. This sample comprises 2 million or so distinct CDR3 sequences, roughly 49% of them detected only once. Of the sample, 2.1% is held by the ten largest clones.

Details on this clonotype: No cognate antigen has been identified for it. Base qualities were left out, and no much larger clone turns up one base away.

CDR1 is given as DFQATT and CDR2 as SNEGSKA, both from the germline V gene (reference sequence). Its CDR3 holds 15 amino acids, cysteine through phenylalanine. The read is trimmed to its CDR3 DNA, 45 bases read in frame from base 1. V loses 2 bases, J loses 0 bases, and the germline ends lie 14 bases apart. The approximately 40 donors, aged roughly 6 to 95 years, were systemically healthy Caucasian individuals from Russia. Each donor gave about 9.8 milliliters of peripheral blood, drawn into EDTA-treated Vacutainer tubes. Ficoll-Paque density-gradient centrifugation was used to isolate PBMCs, with at least 7 million per sample. Total RNA was extracted from PBMCs with Trizol reagent, with at least 6 micrograms obtained per sample. For every donor, an aliquot of PBMCs went through flow cytometry to measure the percentages of naive CD45RAhigh/CD27high T cells.

The sequence joins TRBV20-1 to TRBJ2-7; possibly the D gene is TRBD1, per 5 matching bases. This clonotype was sampled from a woman in her thirties or forties in good health. The sequenced sample consisted of blood. For the CDR3, the sequence is CSARMTEQPSYEQYF. The sequence in DNA is TGCAGTGCTAGAATGACAGAACAACCCTCCTACGAGCAGTACTTC.